This paragraph reports one TCR beta chain. Its antigen is still unknown. The method was immunoSEQ multiplex PCR; TCRdb's version includes in-frame clones alone and lacks a portion of them. Counted here are more than 45,000 clones, 75% to 95% occurring once; the ten biggest clones make up 2.2%. These data come from a study of cytomegalovirus exposure and HLA in healthy donors. Study-level information: The roughly 700 first-cohort repertoires and the 100 to 150 validation repertoires shared the same platform, a later analysis reported.

Points from the study as a whole: Most observed TCR sequences were rare, whereas some public TCRs were detected in many donors. Among the CMV-associated chains, three were confirmed in vitro as specific for CMV antigens. Among TCR beta chains, those listed as cytomegalovirus-associated numbered about 160.

This CDR3 region has 14 residues. From germline, CDR1 is MRHNA and CDR2 SNTAGT. Losses at the gene ends were 7 bases for V and 8 bases for J; bases not matched to a gene: 10. The V gene is TRBV6-4, the J gene TRBJ1-4, with TRBD1 matching over 7 bases. Sequenced: PBMCs. The sequence derives from a young woman in good health and CMV-seronegative. In nucleotides, the CDR3 is TGTGCCAGCAACAGGGGCCGCGCACCGGAAAAACTGTTTTTT. The encoded protein is CASNRGRAPEKLFF.